The 24 T cell receptor beta chains below all came from one sample that was sequenced in a study of blood T cell repertoires in COVID-19. TCRdb's copy holds only in-frame clones and misses some; the assay was immunoSEQ multiplex PCR. The profile shows roughly 250,000 clones, around 84% of them singletons. Source material: peripheral blood. The receptor set was obtained from a woman in her forties who had recovered from COVID-19.

The rearrangement links TRBV12-3 or TRBV12-4 to TRBJ2-7; no clear D gene. Trimming took 6 bases from V and 2 from J, leaving 5 bases between them. This CDR3 comprises 11 residues. In DNA form, the CDR3 reads TGTGCCAGCAGCAGGACCTACGAGCAGTACTTC. This sequence encodes CASSRTYEQYF.

The V gene is TRBV5-6, the J gene TRBJ1-1; possibly TRBD1 for D (5 bases). Looked up from germline, CDR1 is SGHDT and CDR2 is YYEEEE. CDR3 length: 13 residues. Trimming stripped 3 bases from V and 1 base from J, with 7 bases between. The DNA for the CDR3 is TGTGCCAGCAGCTCAGGGCCGAACACTGAAGCTTTCTTT. Its protein product is CASSSGPNTEAFF.

V is TRBV3-1 (or the pseudogene TRBV3-2) and J is TRBJ2-6, with 11 bases that match TRBD2. Trimming at V came to 3 bases and at J to 3 bases, leaving 4 bases not matched to a gene. The CDR3 is 17 amino acids. Germline V lookup: CDR1 LGHDT, CDR2 YNNKEL (reference sequence). DNA of the CDR3: TGTGCCAGCAGCCATAGCGGGGGGGCCTTTGGGGCCAACGTCCTGACTTTC. Amino acid sequence: CASSHSGGAFGANVLTF.

The CDR3: CASSSGVEAEAFF. CDR3 bases: TGTGCCAGCAGCTCAGGGGTAGAAGCTGAAGCTTTCTTT. The chain carries TRBV7-9 and TRBJ1-1; TRBD1 is a possible D gene (6 bases). The V and J ends lost 4 bases and 6 bases respectively, with 12 bases between them. The V gene's germline CDR1 is SEHNR and CDR2 FQNEAQ (reference sequence). The CDR3 extends over 13 amino acids. The variable domain in full, completed from reference TRBV7-9 and TRBJ1-1, reads DTGVSQNPRHKITKRGQNVTFRCDPISEHNRLYWYRQTLGQGPEFLTYFQNEAQLEKSRLLSDRFSAERPKGSFSTLEIQRTEQGDSAMYLCASSSGVEAEAFFGQGTRLTVV.

In its sample, this clone was seen once. The chain uses TRBV2 and TRBJ2-2; maybe TRBD1 (5 bases). Germline CDR1 and CDR2: SNHLY and FYNNEI. With 3 bases removed from V and 3 bases from J, the gap between germline ends came to 11 bases. The CDR3 length is 15 residues. CDR3: CASSEGRVHTGELFF. CDR3 coding DNA: TGTGCCAGCAGTGAGGGCAGGGTGCACACCGGGGAGCTGTTTTTT.

V and J are TRBV28 and TRBJ1-2, with 8 bases aligning to TRBD1. From germline, CDR1 is MDHEN and CDR2 SYDVKM. J was trimmed by 4 bases and V by 3 bases; bases with no gene match: 7. This CDR3 has 15 residues. CDR3 DNA sequence: TGTGCCAGCAGTTTCGGACAGGGTAGAATCTATGGCTACACCTTC. The encoded protein is CASSFGQGRIYGYTF.

The chain links TRBV2 to TRBJ1-5; 8 nucleotides align to TRBD1. This CDR3 contains 15 residues. Germline assignment: CDR1 SNHLY and CDR2 FYNNEI. The ends lost 3 bases at V and 4 bases at J; junction bases unmatched: 5. The CDR3 DNA reads TGTGCCAGCAGTGATACAGGGGGAGTGAATCAGCCCCAGCATTTT. Its protein is CASSDTGGVNQPQHF.

The gene calls are TRBV29-1 and TRBJ2-3; 12 bases map to TRBD2. The junction had 12 bases not matched to a gene; V was cut back by 3 bases and J by 5 bases. The CDR3 length is 17 residues. Germline CDR1 and CDR2: SQVTM and ANQGSEA. CDR3 protein: CSVEFVTSGGWGDTQYF. CDR3 coding DNA: TGCAGCGTTGAGTTTGTGACTAGCGGGGGCTGGGGAGATACGCAGTATTTT.

The chain carries TRBV5-1 and TRBJ1-1, with 8 bases identical to TRBD1. From germline, CDR1 is SGHRS and CDR2 YFSETQ. Germline trimming cut 4 bases from V and 4 bases from J; bases unmatched to any gene: 12. This CDR3 spans 16 amino acids. CDR3 DNA sequence: TGCGCCAGCAGCCCGGGGGACAGGTTAATGAGCACTGAAGCTTTCTTT. This encodes CASSPGDRLMSTEAFF.

The DNA for the CDR3 is TGTGCCAGCAGTGAAGCGTTTTCCGCGCAAGAGACCCAGTACTTC. Residues: CASSEAFSAQETQYF. The V call is TRBV6-1, the J call TRBJ2-5; D is undetermined. Germline V gene sequence: CDR1 MNHNS, CDR2 SASEGT. The CDR3 covers 15 residues. Trimming left V 0 bases short and J 2 bases short, with 10 bases between.

This chain joins TRBV10-3 and TRBJ1-4; TRBD1 agrees at 7 bases. There are 17 residues in the CDR3. CDR1 is ENHRY, CDR2 SYGVKD, per germline. V lost 2 bases and J lost 5; bases outside the gene matches: 11. This CDR3 reads CAISEQNPGQPNEKLFF. The CDR3 DNA follows: TGTGCCATCAGTGAGCAGAACCCGGGACAGCCGAATGAAAAACTGTTTTTT.

The genes are TRBV7-2 and TRBJ2-7; 12 bases are shared with TRBD2. The junction had 6 bases not matched to a gene; V was cut back by 3 bases and J by 0 bases. This CDR3 is built from 17 residues. The germline CDR1 and CDR2 sequences are SGHTA and FQGNSA. The CDR3 sequence: CASSFLTSGGTSYEQYF. For the CDR3, the DNA is TGTGCCAGCAGCTTCCTTACTAGCGGGGGGACCTCCTACGAGCAGTACTTC.

CDR3: CASSPQLAGTDTQYF. The CDR3 DNA sequence: TGTGCCAGCAGCCCCCAACTAGCGGGCACAGATACGCAGTATTTT. The chain joins TRBV7-3 to TRBJ2-3; TRBD2 matches 8 bases. CDR1 is SGHTA, CDR2 FQGTGA, per germline. This CDR3 is built from 15 residues. After removal of 5 bases from V and 1 base from J, the junction contained 5 bases not matched to a gene. Full variable domain (missing parts from reference TRBV7-3 and TRBJ2-3): GAGVSQTPSNKVTEKGKYVELRCDPISGHTALYWYRQSLGQGPEFLIYFQGTGAADDSGLPNDRFFAVRPEGSVSTLKIQRTERGDSAVYLCASSPQLAGTDTQYFGPGTRLTVL.

Comments on this clone: At one end the junction does not follow the germline gene, possibly because of a read error. The rearrangement joins TRBV11-3 to TRBJ1-1; D is undetermined. The CDR3 runs to 14 residues. Germline V gene sequence: CDR1 SGHNT, CDR2 YENEEA. CDR3: CASTLGSRNAEAFF. CDR3 sequence (DNA): TGTGCCAGCACCTTGGGGAGTCGGAACGCTGAAGCTTTCTTT.

This sequence joins TRBV25-1 and TRBJ1-6, with TRBD1 matching 9 bases. This CDR3 is 14 amino acids long. V was clipped by 5 bases and J by 9 bases; unmatched bases: 5. The germline V gene encodes CDR1 MGHDK and CDR2 SYGVNS. As DNA, the CDR3 is TGTGCCAGCAGTAAAGGGACAGGGACTTCACCCCTCCACTTT. Amino acids: CASSKGTGTSPLHF.

A few counts support this clone. J is TRBJ1-1 and V is TRBV4-1; no reliable D call. V lost 1 base and J lost 0, with 6 bases in between. The CDR3 runs to 14 residues. Germline V CDR1 and CDR2: MGHRA, YSYEKL. The CDR3 nucleotides are TGCGCCAGCAGCCAAGCGACAATGAACACTGAAGCTTTCTTT. Protein product: CASSQATMNTEAFF.

J is TRBJ1-1 and V is TRBV28; D might be TRBD1 (5 bases). This CDR3 is built from 16 residues. CDR1 is MDHEN, CDR2 SYDVKM, per germline. Trimming shortened V by 6 bases and J by 0 bases, and 17 bases separated the two germline ends. CDR3 protein: CASSPGTGEMNTEAFF. CDR3 DNA sequence: TGTGCCAGCAGCCCAGGTACAGGAGAGATGAACACTGAAGCTTTCTTT. Combining the CDR3 with reference TRBV28 and TRBJ1-1 gives the whole variable domain DVKVTQSSRYLVKRTGEKVFLECVQDMDHENMFWYRQDPGLGLRLIYFSYDVKMKEKGDIPEGYSVSREKKERFSLILESASTNQTSMYLCASSPGTGEMNTEAFFGQGTRLTVV.

The chain links TRBV5-1 to TRBJ2-7; tentatively, D is TRBD1 (6 bases). The V gene's germline CDR1 is SGHRS and CDR2 YFSETQ. The CDR3 loop spans 15 amino acids. The V gene lost 0 bases and the J gene lost 4 bases, with 14 bases spanning the gap. The CDR3 DNA follows: TGCGCCAGCAGCTTGGAAGGGGGTTCCACTTACGAGCAGTACTTC. Its protein is CASSLEGGSTYEQYF.

This clone was observed many times. The chain links TRBV7-9 to TRBJ1-3; D gene unclear. From germline, CDR1 is SEHNR and CDR2 FQNEAQ (reference sequence). The ends were cut back, 4 bases at V and 4 bases at J, with 8 bases in the middle. The CDR3 runs 13 residues. As DNA, the CDR3 is TGTGCCAGCAGCTGGACGGGGGGAAACACCATATATTTT. Translation gives CASSWTGGNTIYF.

The chain carries TRBV4-1 and TRBJ2-2, with TRBD2 as a possible D gene (5 bases). Per germline, CDR1 MGHRA and CDR2 YSYEKL. The germline V and J ends were trimmed by 1 base and 6 bases, with 15 bases remaining between them. The CDR3 length is 16 residues. CDR3 DNA: TGCGCCAGCAGCCAAGGGGTCGGGATGTGGGCCGGGGAGCTGTTTTTT. Translating it yields CASSQGVGMWAGELFF.

Written as DNA, the CDR3 is TGTGCCAGCACCCTGACCGGGACAGAGTTCTTCGGTTCCTATAATTCACCCCTCCACTTT. Protein product: CASTLTGTEFFGSYNSPLHF. The chain combines TRBV28 with TRBJ1-6; 7 nucleotides align to TRBD1. This CDR3 is built from 20 residues. V gave up 7 bases and J gave up 1 base; unmatched junction bases: 19. CDR1 is MDHEN and CDR2 is SYDVKM in the germline V gene.

The chain carries TRBV28 and TRBJ2-7; D unclear. CDR3 length equals 12 residues. Germline lookup yields CDR1 MDHEN and CDR2 SYDVKM. Trimming pared 5 bases from V and 2 bases from J, leaving 7 bases between. CDR3 bases: TGTGCCAGCAGTCCCCGTGCCTACGAGCAGTACTTC. Translated, it gives CASSPRAYEQYF. Full variable domain (missing parts from reference TRBV28 and TRBJ2-7): DVKVTQSSRYLVKRTGEKVFLECVQDMDHENMFWYRQDPGLGLRLIYFSYDVKMKEKGDIPEGYSVSREKKERFSLILESASTNQTSMYLCASSPRAYEQYFGPGTRLTVT.

The rearrangement links TRBV2 to TRBJ2-5, with TRBD2 matching over 10 bases. Germline-derived CDR1 and CDR2 are SNHLY and FYNNEI. The CDR3 is made up of 13 amino acids. J gave up 2 bases and V 7 bases, and 1 base lay outside the gene matches. The chain's CDR3 is CASKLAGQETQYF. Here the CDR3 DNA reads TGTGCCAGCAAACTAGCGGGGCAAGAGACCCAGTACTTC.

This chain links TRBV28 with TRBJ1-6; D is possibly TRBD1 (5 bases). Germline assignment: CDR1 MDHEN and CDR2 SYDVKM. CDR3 length: 17 amino acids. Trimming left V 4 bases short and J 3 bases short, with 16 bases between. CDR3 loop: CASSSTLTELYNSPLHF. CDR3 DNA sequence: TGTGCCAGCAGTTCTACATTGACAGAGCTCTATAATTCACCCCTCCACTTT.